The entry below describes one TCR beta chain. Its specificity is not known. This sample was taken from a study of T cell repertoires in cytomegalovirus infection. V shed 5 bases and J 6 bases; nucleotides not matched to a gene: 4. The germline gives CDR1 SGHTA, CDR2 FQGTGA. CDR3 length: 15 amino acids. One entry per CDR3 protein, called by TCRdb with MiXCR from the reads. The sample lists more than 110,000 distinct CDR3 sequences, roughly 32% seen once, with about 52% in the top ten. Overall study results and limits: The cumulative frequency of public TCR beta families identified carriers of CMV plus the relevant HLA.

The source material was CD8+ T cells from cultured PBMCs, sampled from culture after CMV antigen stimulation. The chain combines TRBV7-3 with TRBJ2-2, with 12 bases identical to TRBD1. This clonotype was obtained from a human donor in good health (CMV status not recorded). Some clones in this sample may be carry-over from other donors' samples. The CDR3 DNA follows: TGTGCCAGCAGCCCTGGGACAGGGGGCCCCGGGGAGCTGTTTTTT. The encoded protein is CASSPGTGGPGELFF.